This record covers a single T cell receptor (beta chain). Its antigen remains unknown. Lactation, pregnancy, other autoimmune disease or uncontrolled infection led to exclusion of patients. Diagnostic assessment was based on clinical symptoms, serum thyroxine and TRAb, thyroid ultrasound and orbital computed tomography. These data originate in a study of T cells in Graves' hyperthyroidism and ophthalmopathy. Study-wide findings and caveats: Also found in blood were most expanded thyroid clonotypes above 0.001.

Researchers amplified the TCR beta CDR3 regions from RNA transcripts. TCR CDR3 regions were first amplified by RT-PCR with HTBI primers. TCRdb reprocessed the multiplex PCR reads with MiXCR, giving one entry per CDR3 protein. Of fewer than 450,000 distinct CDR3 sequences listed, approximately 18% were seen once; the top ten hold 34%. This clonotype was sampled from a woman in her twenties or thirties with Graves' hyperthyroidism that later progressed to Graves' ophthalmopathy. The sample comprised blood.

CDR3 sequence reads: CASSLWSGVPKETQYF. The DNA for the CDR3 is TGTGCCAGCAGCTTGTGGTCAGGGGTGCCGAAAGAGACCCAGTACTTC. This chain links TRBV7-2 with TRBJ2-5; possibly TRBD1 for D (6 bases). V lost 3 bases, J lost 3 bases, and 17 bases lay in between. CDR1 is SGHTA and CDR2 is FQGNSA in the germline V gene. The CDR3 sequence is 16 residues long.